The T cell receptor (beta chain) under discussion was sequenced for a study of T cell responses to AZD1222 COVID-19 vaccine. Generated by immunoSEQ multiplex PCR, the TCRdb table keeps only in-frame clones and is missing some. Here the sample spans around 84,000 clones, roughly 94% being singletons. This sample comprised peripheral blood, obtained on day 0 of MenACWY control vaccination. The TCR was taken from an adult in good health.

The CDR3 DNA is TGTGCCAGCAGCTTGTTGCGGGAGCGGGGCACAGATACGCAGTATTTT. This translates into CASSLLRERGTDTQYF. The rearrangement links TRBV5-4 to TRBJ2-3; 7 bases fit TRBD2. The CDR3 runs 16 residues. J gave up 1 base and V 1 base, and 6 bases lay outside the gene matches. Per germline, CDR1 SGHNT and CDR2 YYREEE (reference sequence).